This T cell receptor beta chain appears in the sequencing data of a study of blood T cells in healthy people across ages. Through a sample-barcoded 5' primer and a J-beta primer mix, a second PCR was run for roughly 6 to 11 cycles. TCRdb independently ran MiXCR on the 5' RACE reads; one entry per CDR3 protein. The table records about 1,500,000 distinct CDR3 sequences, 28% of them present only once. The amount of total RNA extracted per sample was at least 6 micrograms. The table lists this clonotype with a few counts. Its antigen remains unidentified. Notes on the study in general: Shifts in expanded clonotypes may have been confounded by donor CMV status, which was unknown. Compared with aged donors, long-lived donors showed fewer expanded clones, suggesting selection.

This receptor was obtained from a woman in her twenties or thirties in good health. Sequencing was performed on blood.

This CDR3 reads CASSPPPGDWETQYF. CDR3 coding DNA: TGTGCCAGCAGCCCCCCACCGGGGGACTGGGAGACCCAGTACTTC. The J gene is TRBJ2-5, the V gene TRBV12-3 or TRBV12-4, with D tentatively TRBD2 (6 bases). CDR3 length equals 15 residues. The V and J ends lost 6 bases and 5 bases respectively, with 19 bases between them.